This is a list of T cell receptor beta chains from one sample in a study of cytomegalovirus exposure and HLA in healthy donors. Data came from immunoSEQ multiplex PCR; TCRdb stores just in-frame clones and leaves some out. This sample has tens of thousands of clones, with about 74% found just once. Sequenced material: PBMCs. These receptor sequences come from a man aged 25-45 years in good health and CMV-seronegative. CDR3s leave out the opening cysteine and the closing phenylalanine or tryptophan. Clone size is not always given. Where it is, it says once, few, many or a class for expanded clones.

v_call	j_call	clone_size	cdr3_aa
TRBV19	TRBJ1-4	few	ASSVGYRDFPEKLF
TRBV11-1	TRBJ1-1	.	ASSLAQEQFAF
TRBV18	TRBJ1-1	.	ASSPLTAPNTEAF
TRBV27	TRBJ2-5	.	ASSRTMGGETQY
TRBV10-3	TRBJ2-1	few	ASKEAGSRSYNEQF
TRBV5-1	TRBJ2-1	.	ASSLGSGNEQF
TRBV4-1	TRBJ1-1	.	ASSQDRYNSMNTEAF
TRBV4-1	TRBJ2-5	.	ASSQVLAETQY
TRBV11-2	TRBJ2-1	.	ASSRSGTSGVGEQF
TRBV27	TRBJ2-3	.	ASSRSGGALLETDTQY
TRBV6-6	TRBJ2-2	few	ASILSGGELF
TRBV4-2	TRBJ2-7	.	ASSQDIAGVDEQY
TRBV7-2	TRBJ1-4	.	ASSLRSGNEKLF
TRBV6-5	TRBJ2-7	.	ASSGGLPYEQY
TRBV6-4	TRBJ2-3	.	ASSDGTGGPDTQY
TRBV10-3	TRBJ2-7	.	ATGDRGTGEQY
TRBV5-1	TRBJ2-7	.	ASRSQGYEQY
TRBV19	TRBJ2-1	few	ASTSAGSGAYNEQF
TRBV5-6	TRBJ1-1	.	ASNRGNTEAF
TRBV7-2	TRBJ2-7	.	ASSYRVSEQY
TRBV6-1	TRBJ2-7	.	ASSEEGGPYEQY
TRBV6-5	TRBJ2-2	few	ASNPAGGELF
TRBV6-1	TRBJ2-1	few	ASSGTELYNEQF
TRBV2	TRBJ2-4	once	ASSDLGQGAFDIQY
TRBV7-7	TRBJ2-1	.	ASSPPTGQAGQF
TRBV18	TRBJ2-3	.	ASSQLPAGSTDTQY
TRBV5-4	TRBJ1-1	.	ASSSGQLNTEAF
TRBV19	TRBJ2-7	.	ASSISVTYEQY
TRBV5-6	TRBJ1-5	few	ASSLGRGLYSNQPQH
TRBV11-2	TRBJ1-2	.	ASSLRTGAYGYT
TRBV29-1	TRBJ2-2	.	SVVGGPSNTGELF
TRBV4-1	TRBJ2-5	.	ASSQVSGTGQETQY
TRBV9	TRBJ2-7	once	ASSVEGATREQY
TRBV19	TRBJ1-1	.	ASRAGGATEAF
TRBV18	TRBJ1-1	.	ASSPSLSTEAF
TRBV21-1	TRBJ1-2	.	ASPGRGGGYT
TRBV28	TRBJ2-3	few	ASSRLTGKNTQY
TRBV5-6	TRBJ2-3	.	ASSFVGGPSTDTQY
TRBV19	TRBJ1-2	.	ASTPQEGIHGYT
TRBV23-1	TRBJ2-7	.	ASSQAYRGSYEQY
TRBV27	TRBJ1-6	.	ASSFQGVHSPLH
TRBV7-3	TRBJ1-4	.	ASSFRDRGVANEKLF
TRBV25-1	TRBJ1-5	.	ASSRGVGQPQH
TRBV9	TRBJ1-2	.	TSSVDPREGGYGYT
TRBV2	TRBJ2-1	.	ASRGGGAGNEQF
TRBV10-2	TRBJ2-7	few	ASLRPGDEQY
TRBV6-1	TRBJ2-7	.	ASRDSSYEQY
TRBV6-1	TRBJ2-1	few	ASIAGTGDYNEQF
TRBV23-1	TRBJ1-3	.	ASSQTTGTTGNTIY
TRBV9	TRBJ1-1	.	ASSATGTQNTEAF
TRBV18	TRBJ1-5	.	ASSPAGTANSNQPQH
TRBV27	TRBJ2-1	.	ASSLRTSANSYNEQF
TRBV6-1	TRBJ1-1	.	ASSTGGEAF
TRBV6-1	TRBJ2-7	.	ASLKSGTYEQY
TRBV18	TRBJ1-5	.	ASSPGTLNQPQH
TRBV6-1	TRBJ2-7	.	ASSFGERGY